Sequencing of this T cell receptor beta chain was carried out in a study of T-cell reconstitution after alpha-beta-depleted transplantation in children (dated by TCRdb to the mid-2010s). Notes on the research overall: Using TCR repertoire profiling, the study followed T-cell immune reconstitution in a quantitative way in children after TCRalphabeta/CD19-depleted allogeneic hematopoietic cell transplantation.

The investigation overall reported the following: In some patients, the high TCRbeta diversity seen at day 60 was put down to recipient T cells and intrathymic progenitors that had survived conditioning. Over the following months the frequencies of hyperexpanded clones went down, and after one year T-cell counts and TCRbeta diversity were mostly credited to newly produced T cells. Apparently early alphabetaT-cell count recovery about two months after transplant reportedly relied on only several hundred rapidly expanded clones derived from non-depleted graft cells.

The treatment or condition label, read with the paper, signifies: allogeneic hematopoietic cell transplantation with graft depleted of TCRalphabeta T cells and CD19 B cells. The transplant recipients were children given TCRalphabeta/CD19-depleted allogeneic hematopoietic cell grafts. In its sample, this clonotype was seen a few times. The clone's antigen remains unknown. The input lacks base qualities; no much larger clone sits a single base away. The V and J ends are trimmed by 6 bases and 6 bases, leaving 14 bases between them. CDR3 length: 13 amino acids, cysteine to phenylalanine. Of all the DNA, just the CDR3 is kept, 39 bases in frame from base 1. The library was generated by PCR. Sequencing was performed on an Illumina HiSeq 2500. Molecular barcoding was employed in the preparation of TCR libraries, with unique molecular identifiers being used to normalize TCRbeta repertoire quantification. TCRdb passed the public sequencing reads through fastp at Q25 and MiXCR, retaining productive beta sequences. Identical CDR3 proteins give one entry, which carries the most common genes and DNA. The sample has some 600,000 distinct CDR3 sequences on record, 10% to 15% of them singletons. Together, the top ten hold 2.2% of the sample.

Rearrangement joined TRBV12-3 or TRBV12-4 to TRBJ1-2; the D gene is possibly TRBD1, with 5 bases matching. The clonotype was recovered from a male patient younger than 18 who had a stem cell transplant for acute myeloid leukemia, so the T cells may come from the graft donor. The sequences come from PBMCs, mostly from graft donor cells, collected 360 days after TCRalphabeta/CD19-depleted stem cell transplant. The bases read TGTGCCAGCAGCCCATCGAGGGGTAATGGCTACACCTTC. This gives the protein CASSPSRGNGYTF.